This T cell receptor (beta chain) was profiled in a study of blood T cell repertoires in COVID-19. Trimming removed 3 bases at V and 6 bases at J, with 4 bases between. Germline V CDR1 and CDR2: LNHDA, SQIVND (reference sequence). There are 11 residues in the CDR3. Symptom resolution, clearance, or two negative PCRs marked the recovered donors of Cohort 3. Authors' processing steps: Researchers report that nucleated cell counts were estimated from reference gene primer amplification. Using immunoSEQ multiplex PCR, the repertoire was profiled, and TCRdb retains in-frame clones only, with some absent. The V and J calls and clone size were taken over from that table, and D and trimming were inferred from the DNA. The profile shows 200,000 to 300,000 clones, more than 85% of them singletons.

V gene TRBV19 combines with J gene TRBJ2-3; D gene unclear. Sample: PBMCs or T cells enriched from blood (not recorded which). This TCR was recovered from a man in his forties who had recovered from COVID-19. CDR3 in amino acids: CASSIGDTQYF. In nucleotides, the CDR3 is TGTGCCAGTAGTATCGGGGATACGCAGTATTTT.